This record looks at one T cell receptor beta chain sequence and its context. V dropped 4 bases and J dropped 0; count of bases not matched to a gene: 6. Germline V gene data show CDR1 as SGDLS and CDR2 as YYNGEE. This CDR3 spans 16 amino acids. This sample stems from a study of blood T cell repertoires in COVID-19. Study summary: Italy, Spain and the United States were the sources of the convalescent and acute COVID-19 samples. In each case, the material was cDNA or gDNA derived from T cells, B-cell-depleted T cells, or PBMCs.

Study processing details: Quantification of nucleated cells was approximated via reference gene primer amplification. Data came from immunoSEQ multiplex PCR; TCRdb stores just in-frame clones and leaves some out. D and trimming come from the DNA, and the V and J calls and clone size come from that table. The sample shows some 230,000 clones, roughly 88% of them seen only once. The sequence was obtained from a man aged 30-40 years who had recovered from COVID-19. The chain employs TRBV9 and TRBJ1-1, with 10 nucleotides matching TRBD1. Sequenced material: peripheral blood. The CDR3 DNA follows: TGTGCCAGCAGCACGCGGACAGGGGGACTGAACACTGAAGCTTTCTTT. It encodes CASSTRTGGLNTEAFF.